This T cell receptor beta chain was profiled in a study of blood T cell repertoires in COVID-19. Study context: Nucleic acid was either cDNA or gDNA, and it came from T cells, B-cell-depleted T cells, or PBMCs.

The CDR3 is 16 amino acids. Germline-derived CDR1 and CDR2 are SEHNR and FQNEAQ (reference sequence). Trimming cost V 5 bases and J 1 base, with 15 bases left between them. Libraries were prepared by immunoSEQ multiplex PCR; TCRdb keeps only in-frame clonotypes and omits some of them. This table has 150,000 or so clones, roughly 91% appearing once. Specimen: peripheral blood. The clonotype comes from a woman aged 50 to 60 with acute or convalescent COVID-19. The chain is built from TRBV7-9 and TRBJ2-1; tentatively, D is TRBD2 (6 bases). The DNA for the CDR3 is TGTGCCAGCAGCCCATCCGGGGGTTTTTCCTACAATGAGCAGTTCTTC. It codes for CASSPSGGFSYNEQFF.